Shown below are 22 T cell receptor beta chains from a single sample sequenced in a study of Ad26.COV2.S vaccination and SARS-CoV-2 variants. Treatment given: 19 received Ad26.COV2.S at low or high dose, single or two shots; 5 received placebo; per-sample allocation not given. On day 63 after the first injection, vaccine and placebo recipients gave samples. Using immunoSEQ multiplex PCR, the repertoire was profiled, and TCRdb retains in-frame clones only, with some absent. The table includes roughly 330,000 clones, about 90% detected once. The material was peripheral blood, obtained in a trial of Ad26.COV2.S vaccine versus placebo. The receptor source for this set is a person aged 18-60 years who received the Ad26.COV2.S COVID-19 vaccine or a placebo.

The chain employs TRBV28 and TRBJ1-2; maybe TRBD1 (6 bases). The CDR3 has 17 residues. The germline gives CDR1 MDHEN, CDR2 SYDVKM. Trimming removed 3 bases from V and 7 bases from J, with 24 bases in between. The CDR3 DNA follows: TGTGCCAGCAGTTTGGTTGGGTCCAACACAGGGTTCGGTGGCTACACCTTC. Its protein product is CASSLVGSNTGFGGYTF.

With regard to this clone: Compared with germline, one end of the junction differs, possibly owing to a read error. The same CDR3 also results from other DNA sequences found in this sample. The J gene is TRBJ1-2, the V gene TRBV14, with a weak D call TRBD1 (5 bases). CDR1 SGHDN and CDR2 FVKESK come from the germline V gene. This CDR3 comprises 16 residues. CDR3: CASSQDRGLTFYGYTF. The DNA of the CDR3 is TGTGCCAGCAGCCAAGATCGGGGGTTAACCTTCTATGGCTATACCTTC.

The genes are TRBV2 and TRBJ1-2; D is possibly TRBD1 (6 bases). The CDR3 runs to 14 residues. Germline assignment: CDR1 SNHLY and CDR2 FYNNEI. With 6 bases removed from V and 5 bases from J, the gap between germline ends came to 16 bases. DNA for the CDR3: TGTGCCAGCAGCATCGGGACAATACGATATGGCTACACCTTC. Protein product: CASSIGTIRYGYTF.

V is TRBV10-3 and J is TRBJ1-1; perhaps TRBD1 as D (5 bases). Germline V gene lookup returns CDR1 ENHRY and CDR2 SYGVKD. V was trimmed by 8 bases and J by 4 bases, leaving 11 bases between them. This CDR3 region has 12 residues. CDR3 nucleotides: TGTGCCATCGGGGGATATGGCACTGAAGCTTTCTTT. This gives the protein CAIGGYGTEAFF.

About this clone itself: One end of the junction varies from germline; a read error may be responsible. The chain uses TRBV19 and TRBJ1-5, with D hard to call. CDR1 is LNHDA and CDR2 is SQIVND in the germline V gene (reference sequence). The length of the CDR3 is 13 residues. Here the CDR3 reads CASSVDGSQPQHF. CDR3 coding DNA: TGTGCCAGTAGTGTAGATGGCAGTCAGCCCCAGCATTTT.

Here the CDR3 reads CASSSQTSGASSYNEQFF. CDR3 sequence (DNA): TGTGCCAGCAGCTCTCAGACTAGCGGGGCAAGCTCCTACAATGAGCAGTTCTTC. This chain joins TRBV11-2 and TRBJ2-1; 11 bases match TRBD2. Germline CDR1 is SGHAT and CDR2 is FQNNGV. V was pared by 4 bases and J by 0 bases, with 8 bases of the junction left unmatched. This CDR3 spans 18 amino acids.

The chain links TRBV5-1 to TRBJ2-5, with D perhaps TRBD2 (6 bases). Germline-derived CDR1 and CDR2 are SGHRS and YFSETQ. V was shortened by 3 bases and J by 2 bases, with 14 bases between the two germline ends. The CDR3 extends over 15 amino acids. The CDR3 coding sequence is TGCGCCAGCAGCTACCGACCAGCGGGTCAAGAGACCCAGTACTTC. It codes for CASSYRPAGQETQYF. Together with reference TRBV5-1 and TRBJ2-5, the CDR3 gives the full variable domain: KAGVTQTPRYLIKTRGQQVTLSCSPISGHRSVSWYQQTPGQGLQFLFEYFSETQRNKGNFPGRFSGRQFSNSRSEMNVSTLELGDSALYLCASSYRPAGQETQYFGPGTRLLVL.

The J gene is TRBJ1-1, the V gene TRBV6-5, with unresolved D. V was cut by 7 bases and J by 7 bases, with 13 bases left in between. The CDR3 has 12 residues. CDR1 MNHEY and CDR2 SVGAGI come from the germline V gene. CDR3 in DNA: TGTGCCAGCATCACTCCGGCCGGTGAAGCTTTCTTT. Amino acids: CASITPAGEAFF.

This clone was counted a single time. The rearrangement uses TRBV5-1 and TRBJ2-7; 13 positions agree with TRBD2. Germline lookup yields CDR1 SGHRS and CDR2 YFSETQ. The CDR3 covers 15 residues. V lost 4 bases, J lost 4 bases, and 5 bases stayed unmatched. CDR3 region: CASSIGLAGAYEQYV. CDR3 DNA sequence: TGCGCCAGCAGCATCGGACTAGCGGGAGCGTACGAGCAGTACGTC.

The rearrangement uses TRBV7-2 and TRBJ1-1, with 10 bases that match TRBD1. V was pared by 2 bases and J by 2 bases, with 8 bases of the junction left unmatched. Germline CDR1 is SGHTA and CDR2 is FQGNSA. The CDR3 covers 17 residues. The CDR3 reads CASSLRGTGDINTEAFF. CDR3 nucleotides: TGTGCCAGCAGCTTACGGGGGACAGGGGATATAAACACTGAAGCTTTCTTT. The full variable domain, its missing parts supplied by reference TRBV7-2 and TRBJ1-1, is GAGVSQSPSNKVTEKGKDVELRCDPISGHTALYWYRQSLGQGLEFLIYFQGNSAPDKSGLPSDRFSAERTGGSVSTLTIQRTQQEDSAVYLCASSLRGTGDINTEAFFGQGTRLTVV.

V and J are TRBV5-8 and TRBJ1-2, with D tentatively TRBD1 (5 bases). Germline CDR1 reads SGHTS; CDR2 reads YDEGEE. Trimming left V 0 bases short and J 5 bases short, with 23 bases between. The length of the CDR3 is 18 residues. The CDR3 is CASSLARGLGDRIYGYTF. CDR3 nucleotides: TGTGCCAGCAGCTTGGCCCGGGGTTTAGGGGACCGGATATATGGCTACACCTTC.

CDR3 coding DNA: TGTGCCAGCAGCTTGGGAGGCCTCGAGCAGTACTTC. Protein: CASSLGGLEQYF. The V and J genes are TRBV5-4 and TRBJ2-7; unclear D gene. The CDR3 has 12 amino acids. The V end was cut by 0 bases, the J end by 6 bases, with 7 bases between. Germline V gives CDR1 SGHNT, CDR2 YYREEE (reference sequence).

The chain combines TRBV7-2 with TRBJ1-6; perhaps TRBD1 as D (5 bases). The germline V gene has CDR1 SGHTA and CDR2 FQGNSA. V dropped 6 bases and J dropped 8 bases, with 26 bases sitting between them. The CDR3 loop spans 18 amino acids. The DNA of the CDR3 is TGTGCCAGCAGTCCTTATCCTGGTCTTAAGGGGCTCTATTCACCCCTCCACTTT. It codes for CASSPYPGLKGLYSPLHF.

V is TRBV6-7 and J is TRBJ2-1; 13 bases are a match to TRBD2. TRBV6-7 counts as an open reading frame of uncertain function. CDR3 size: 17 residues. V lost 0 bases to trimming and J lost 4 bases; unmatched junction nucleotides: 3. The CDR3, as DNA: TGTGCCAGCAGTTACTCGTGGACTAGCGGGGGTTACAATGAGCAGTTCTTC. It is translated as CASSYSWTSGGYNEQFF.

The chain recombines TRBV4-2 with TRBJ2-1, with TRBD2 matching over 10 bases. V shed 3 bases and J 2 bases; nucleotides not matched to a gene: 4. The CDR3 sequence is 16 residues long. CDR1 is LGHNA and CDR2 is YNFKEQ in the germline V gene. CDR3: CASSHLAGETYNEQFF. Here the CDR3 DNA reads TGTGCCAGCAGCCACCTAGCGGGAGAGACCTACAATGAGCAGTTCTTC.

V gene TRBV7-2 combines with J gene TRBJ1-5; 8 nucleotides line up with TRBD1. Germline V gives CDR1 SGHTA, CDR2 FQGNSA. CDR3 length: 16 residues. J gave up 6 bases and V 2 bases, and 9 bases lay outside the gene matches. The DNA of the CDR3 is TGTGCCAGCAGCTTAAACCCGACAGGGGTGAGTCAGCCCCAGCATTTT. Amino acids: CASSLNPTGVSQPQHF.

This chain connects TRBV11-2 to TRBJ2-5; 8 bases align to TRBD2. The CDR3 spans 16 residues. Germline CDR1 is SGHAT and CDR2 is FQNNGV. V lost 5 bases, J lost 0 bases, and 8 bases stayed unmatched. The CDR3 loop reads CASSGGRTSNQETQYF. CDR3 nucleotides: TGTGCCAGCAGCGGCGGCAGGACTAGCAACCAAGAGACCCAGTACTTC. Filled out from reference TRBV11-2 and TRBJ2-5, the complete variable domain reads EAGVAQSPRYKIIEKRQSVAFWCNPISGHATLYWYQQILGQGPKLLIQFQNNGVVDDSQLPKDRFSAERLKGVDSTLKIQPAKLEDSAVYLCASSGGRTSNQETQYFGPGTRLLVL.

The CDR3: CASSFPRGTDTQYF. The CDR3 coding sequence is TGTGCCAGCAGCTTTCCTCGGGGCACAGATACGCAGTATTTT. J is TRBJ2-3 and V is TRBV11-2; D is unresolved. CDR1 is SGHAT and CDR2 is FQNNGV in the germline V gene. This CDR3 region has 14 residues. Trimming shortened V by 3 bases and J by 1 base, and 8 bases separated the two germline ends.

The gene calls are TRBV7-2 and TRBJ1-6, with D possibly being TRBD1 (5 bases). This CDR3 has 17 amino acids. V was shortened by 2 bases and J by 6 bases, with 17 bases between the two germline ends. CDR1 is SGHTA and CDR2 is FQGNSA in the germline V gene. DNA of the CDR3: TGTGCCAGCAGCTTAAAGTGGGGCCGGGGGTTTAATTCACCCCTCCACTTT. As protein: CASSLKWGRGFNSPLHF.

This chain connects TRBV7-9 to TRBJ2-3, with D possibly called TRBD1 or TRBD2 (6 bases each). The CDR3 loop spans 12 amino acids. Germline lookup yields CDR1 SEHNR and CDR2 FQNEAQ (reference sequence). V dropped 1 base and J dropped 13 bases, with 12 bases sitting between them. CDR3 sequence: CASSLGGGMEYF. In DNA form, the CDR3 reads TGTGCCAGCAGCTTAGGAGGGGGGATGGAGTATTTT.

V usage is TRBV18 and J usage is TRBJ2-7; D gene uncertain. The V and J ends lost 0 bases and 0 bases respectively, with 6 bases between them. The CDR3 is 14 residues long. Germline V gives CDR1 KGHSH, CDR2 LQKENI. CDR3 nucleotide sequence: TGTGCCAGCTCACCACCTTCTTCCTCCTACGAGCAGTACTTC. Translation gives CASSPPSSSYEQYF.

The CDR3 sequence is CASSPGQSGNTIYF. The CDR3 bases are TGTGCCAGCAGTCCGGGACAGTCTGGAAACACCATATATTTT. The chain links TRBV27 to TRBJ1-3; 7 nucleotides align to TRBD1. The CDR3 totals 14 residues. Germline trimming cut 5 bases from V and 1 base from J; bases unmatched to any gene: 2. Germline CDR1 MNHEY, CDR2 SMNVEV (reference sequence).